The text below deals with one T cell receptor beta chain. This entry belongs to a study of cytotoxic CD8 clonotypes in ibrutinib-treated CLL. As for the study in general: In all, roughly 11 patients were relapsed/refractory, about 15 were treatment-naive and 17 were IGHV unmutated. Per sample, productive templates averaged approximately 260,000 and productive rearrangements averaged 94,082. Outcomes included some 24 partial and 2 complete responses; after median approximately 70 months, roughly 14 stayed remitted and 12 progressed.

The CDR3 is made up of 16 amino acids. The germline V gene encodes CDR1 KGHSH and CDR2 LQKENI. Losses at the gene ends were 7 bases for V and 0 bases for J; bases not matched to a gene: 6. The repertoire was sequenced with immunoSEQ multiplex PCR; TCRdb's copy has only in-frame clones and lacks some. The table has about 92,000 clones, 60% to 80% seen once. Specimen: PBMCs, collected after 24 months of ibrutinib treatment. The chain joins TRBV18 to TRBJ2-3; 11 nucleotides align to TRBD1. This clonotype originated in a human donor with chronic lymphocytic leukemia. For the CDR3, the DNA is TGTGCCAGCTTTCGGACAGGGGGCCCTAGCACAGATACGCAGTATTTT. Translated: CASFRTGGPSTDTQYF.